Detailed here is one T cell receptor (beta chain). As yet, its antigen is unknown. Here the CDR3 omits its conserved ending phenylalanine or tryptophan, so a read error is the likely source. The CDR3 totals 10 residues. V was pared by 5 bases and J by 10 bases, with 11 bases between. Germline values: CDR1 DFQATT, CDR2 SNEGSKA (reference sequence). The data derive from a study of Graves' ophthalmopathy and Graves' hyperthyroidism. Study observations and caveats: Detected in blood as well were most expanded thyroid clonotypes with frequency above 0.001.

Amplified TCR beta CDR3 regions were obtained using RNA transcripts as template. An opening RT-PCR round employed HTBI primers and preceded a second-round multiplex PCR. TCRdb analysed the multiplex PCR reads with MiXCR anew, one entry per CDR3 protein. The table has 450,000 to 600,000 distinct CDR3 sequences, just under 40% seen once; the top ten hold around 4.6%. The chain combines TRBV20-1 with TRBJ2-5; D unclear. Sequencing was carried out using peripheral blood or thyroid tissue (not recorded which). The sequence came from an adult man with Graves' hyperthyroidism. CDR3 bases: TGCAGTGCTCACCTAAACGTCCAGTACCTC. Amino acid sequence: CSAHLNVQYL.